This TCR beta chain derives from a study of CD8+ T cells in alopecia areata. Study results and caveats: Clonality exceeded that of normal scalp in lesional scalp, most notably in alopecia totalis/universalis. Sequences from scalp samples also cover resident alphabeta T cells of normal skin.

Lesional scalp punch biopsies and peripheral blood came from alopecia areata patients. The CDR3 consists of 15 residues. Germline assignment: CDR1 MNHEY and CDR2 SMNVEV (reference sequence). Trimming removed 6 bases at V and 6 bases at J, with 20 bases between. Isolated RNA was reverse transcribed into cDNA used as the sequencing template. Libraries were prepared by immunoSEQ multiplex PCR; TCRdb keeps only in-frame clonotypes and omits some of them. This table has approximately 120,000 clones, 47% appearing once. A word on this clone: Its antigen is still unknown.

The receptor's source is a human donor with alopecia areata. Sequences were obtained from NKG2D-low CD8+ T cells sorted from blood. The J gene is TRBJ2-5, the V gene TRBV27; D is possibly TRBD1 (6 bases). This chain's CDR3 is CASSPNRDNTQTQYF. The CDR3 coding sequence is TGTGCCAGCAGCCCGAACCGGGACAACACACAGACCCAGTACTTC.